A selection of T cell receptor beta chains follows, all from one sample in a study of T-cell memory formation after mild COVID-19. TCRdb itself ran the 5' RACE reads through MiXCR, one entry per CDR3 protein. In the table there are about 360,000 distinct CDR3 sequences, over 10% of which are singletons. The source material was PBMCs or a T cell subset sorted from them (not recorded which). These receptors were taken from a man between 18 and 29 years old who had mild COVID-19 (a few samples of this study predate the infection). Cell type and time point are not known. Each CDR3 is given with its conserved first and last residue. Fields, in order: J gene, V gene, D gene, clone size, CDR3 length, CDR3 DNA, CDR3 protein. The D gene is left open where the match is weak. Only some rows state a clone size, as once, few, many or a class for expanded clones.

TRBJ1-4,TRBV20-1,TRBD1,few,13,TGCAGTGGAAGGGACAGTCTGAATGAAAAACTGTTTTTT,CSGRDSLNEKLFF
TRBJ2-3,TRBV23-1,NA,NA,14,TGCGCCAGCAGAACCAGGGATAGCACAGATACGCAGTATTTT,CASRTRDSTDTQYF
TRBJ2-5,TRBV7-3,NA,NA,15,TGTGCCAGCAGCCCTCGAGGAGGACCACCGGAGACCCAGTACTTC,CASSPRGGPPETQYF
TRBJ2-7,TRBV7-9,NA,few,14,TGTGCCAGCAGCTTAGCGCGGGCTAGCTACGAGCAGTACTTC,CASSLARASYEQYF
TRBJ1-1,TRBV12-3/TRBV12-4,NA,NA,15,TGTGCCAGCAGGGCTACCGATAGTAAGGGAACTGAAGCTTTCTTT,CASRATDSKGTEAFF
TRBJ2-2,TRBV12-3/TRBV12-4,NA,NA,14,TGTGCCAGCAGTTCGTACACGAACACCGGGGAGCTGTTTTTT,CASSSYTNTGELFF
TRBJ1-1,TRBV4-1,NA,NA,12,TGCGCCAGCAGCAAAGACGGCACTGAAGCTTTCTTT,CASSKDGTEAFF
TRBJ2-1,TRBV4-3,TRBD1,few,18,TGCGCCAGCAGCCAAGATTGGACAGGGGGCTCAGTAATGGATGAGCAGTTCTTC,CASSQDWTGGSVMDEQFF
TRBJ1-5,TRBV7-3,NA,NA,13,TGTGCCAGCAGCTTAGGGTTAGGTCAGCCCCAGCATTTT,CASSLGLGQPQHF
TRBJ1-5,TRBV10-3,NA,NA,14,TGTGCCACCGGACCCTCGGGAATTCATCAGCCCCAGCATTTT,CATGPSGIHQPQHF
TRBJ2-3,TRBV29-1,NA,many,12,TGCAGCCTTAGGGGGGTGAGGGATACGCAGTATTTT,CSLRGVRDTQYF
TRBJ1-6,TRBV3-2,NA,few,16,TGTGCCAGCAGCCAAGTCCAGGAACCACCTTCCTCACCCCTCCACTTT,CASSQVQEPPSSPLHF
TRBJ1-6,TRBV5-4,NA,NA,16,TGTGCCAGCAGCTTGAGTGGCAGGGCTTGGGATTCACCCCTCCACTTT,CASSLSGRAWDSPLHF
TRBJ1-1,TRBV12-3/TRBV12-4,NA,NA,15,TGTGCCAGCAGCCCCGCCGGGGGCGCTTCCACTGAAGCTTTCTTT,CASSPAGGASTEAFF
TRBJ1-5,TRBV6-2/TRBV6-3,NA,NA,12,TGTGCCAGCACGGATAGCAATCAGCCCCAGCATTTT,CASTDSNQPQHF
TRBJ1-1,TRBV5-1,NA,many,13,TGCGCCAGCAGCTTCGAGGGGAACACTGAAGCTTTCTTT,CASSFEGNTEAFF
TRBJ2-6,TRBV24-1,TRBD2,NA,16,TGTGCCACCAGTGACCGGACTAGAACTGGGGCCAACGTCCTGACTTTC,CATSDRTRTGANVLTF
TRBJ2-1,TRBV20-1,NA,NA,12,TGCAGTGCTAGAGAAGGGGGGGATGAGCAGTTCTTC,CSAREGGDEQFF
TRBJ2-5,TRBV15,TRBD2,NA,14,TGTGCCACTTCCCCCCGAGCGGGGCAAGAGACCCAGTACTTC,CATSPRAGQETQYF
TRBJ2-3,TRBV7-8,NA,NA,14,TGTGCCAGCAGCCGCGGGTGGGCATGGGATACGCAGTATTTT,CASSRGWAWDTQYF
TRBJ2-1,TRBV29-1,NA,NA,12,TGCAGCGTTGGGGTGGTGCGCGATGAGCAGTTCTTC,CSVGVVRDEQFF
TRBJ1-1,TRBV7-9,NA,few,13,TGTGCCAGCAGCTCCCCAGGGAGGACTGAAGCTTTCTTT,CASSSPGRTEAFF
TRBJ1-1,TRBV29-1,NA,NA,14,TGCAGCGTTGTGGGCGAGGCTTTGAACACTGAAGCTTTCTTT,CSVVGEALNTEAFF
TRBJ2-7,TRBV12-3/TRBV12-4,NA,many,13,TGTGCCAGCAGTTTTGGCACAGCCTACGAGCAGTACTTC,CASSFGTAYEQYF
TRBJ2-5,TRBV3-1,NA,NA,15,TGTGCCAGCAGCCACCCACTGAGACTGCAAGAGACCCAGTACTTC,CASSHPLRLQETQYF
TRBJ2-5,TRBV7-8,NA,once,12,TGTGCCAGCAGCCCCCTCGGGAGGACCCAGTACTTC,CASSPLGRTQYF
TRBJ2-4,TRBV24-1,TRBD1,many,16,TGTGCCCCCGGGACAGGGGGAGGAAATGTCAAAAACATTCAGTACTTC,CAPGTGGGNVKNIQYF
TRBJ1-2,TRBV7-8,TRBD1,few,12,TGTGCCAGCAGCGGACAGGGGGCCGGCTACACCTTC,CASSGQGAGYTF
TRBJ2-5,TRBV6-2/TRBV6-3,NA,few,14,TGTGCCAGCAATGTCGGACTAACGCAAGAGACCCAGTACTTC,CASNVGLTQETQYF
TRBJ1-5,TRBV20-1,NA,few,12,TGCAGTGCTAGCGAGGGTGACCAGCCCCAGCATTTT,CSASEGDQPQHF
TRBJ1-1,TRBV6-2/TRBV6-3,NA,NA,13,TGTGCCAGCAGTACCCAACAGGGCACTGAAGCTTTCTTT,CASSTQQGTEAFF
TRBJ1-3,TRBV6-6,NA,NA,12,TGTGCCAGCAGGGAGCCCGGAAACACCATATATTTT,CASREPGNTIYF
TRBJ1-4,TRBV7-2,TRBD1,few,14,TGTGCCAGCAGCCGGGGACAGGGGAGAGAAAAACTGTTTTTT,CASSRGQGREKLFF
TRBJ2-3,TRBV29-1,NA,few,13,TGCAGCGTTCACAGGGAGCCCACAGATACGCAGTATTTT,CSVHREPTDTQYF
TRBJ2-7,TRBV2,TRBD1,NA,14,TGTGCCAGCAGCGCGACAGGGTCTAGTAGCGAGCAGTACTTC,CASSATGSSSEQYF
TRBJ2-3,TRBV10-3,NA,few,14,TGTGCCATCAGTGTGGTTGGGCCAGCCGATACGCAGTATTTT,CAISVVGPADTQYF
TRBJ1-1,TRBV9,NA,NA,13,TGTGCCAGCAGCAAAAGAGGGGGCACTGAAGCTTTCTTT,CASSKRGGTEAFF
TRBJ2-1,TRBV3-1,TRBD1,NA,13,TGTGCCAGCAGCCAAGGCAGGGGGATGGAGCAGTTCTTC,CASSQGRGMEQFF
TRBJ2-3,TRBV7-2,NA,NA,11,TGTGCCAGCACCGTTACAGATACGCAGTATTTT,CASTVTDTQYF
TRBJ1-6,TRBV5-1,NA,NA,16,TGCGCCAGCAGCTTGAATTACGCAGGGCCGAGTTCACCCCTCCACTTT,CASSLNYAGPSSPLHF
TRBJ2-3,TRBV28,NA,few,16,TGTGCCAGCAGACCCAGACTAGGGCCTAGGACAGATACGCAGTATTTT,CASRPRLGPRTDTQYF
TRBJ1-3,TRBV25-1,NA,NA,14,TGTGCCAGCAGTGAAGGACCGTCTGGAAACACCATATATTTT,CASSEGPSGNTIYF
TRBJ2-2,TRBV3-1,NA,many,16,TGTGCCAGCAGCCCCCCGGGGGAGCCCGGGACCGGGGAGCTGTTTTTT,CASSPPGEPGTGELFF
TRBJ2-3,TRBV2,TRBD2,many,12,TGTGCCAGCAGCCGGGGGGCAGATACGCAGTATTTT,CASSRGADTQYF
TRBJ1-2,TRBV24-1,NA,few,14,TGTGCCACCAGTGATATCTTCGGGTTCGGTGGCTACACCTTC,CATSDIFGFGGYTF
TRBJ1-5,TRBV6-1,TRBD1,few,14,TGTGCCAGCAGTGGGGACAGGGGGCTTCAGCCCCAGCATTTT,CASSGDRGLQPQHF
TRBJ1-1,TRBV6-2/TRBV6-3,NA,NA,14,TGTGCCAGCAGTTACTGGAAGGGGAACACTGAAGCTTTCTTT,CASSYWKGNTEAFF
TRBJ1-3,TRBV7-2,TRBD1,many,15,TGTGCCAGCATCCTACAGGGGGGGATTGGAAACACCATATATTTT,CASILQGGIGNTIYF
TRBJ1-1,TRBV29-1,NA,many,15,TGCAGCACGAGGGCTGGATGGGGGATGAACACTGAAGCTTTCTTT,CSTRAGWGMNTEAFF
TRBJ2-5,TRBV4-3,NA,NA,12,TGCGCCAGCAGCCAAGATGCAGGTATCCAGTACTTC,CASSQDAGIQYF
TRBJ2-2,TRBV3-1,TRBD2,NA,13,TGTGCCAGCAGCACAACTAGCGCCGGGGAGCTGTTTTTT,CASSTTSAGELFF
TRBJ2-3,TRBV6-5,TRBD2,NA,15,TGTGCCAGCAGTTACTCACTAGCGGGCACAGATACGCAGTATTTT,CASSYSLAGTDTQYF
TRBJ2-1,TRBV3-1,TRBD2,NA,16,TGTGCCAGCAGCCAAGACGGAGCGGGGGGCCTCAATGAGCAGTTCTTC,CASSQDGAGGLNEQFF
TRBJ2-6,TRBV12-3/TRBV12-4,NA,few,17,TGTGCCAGCAGCCTGGCACAAACGAGCTCTGGGGCCAACGTCCTGACTTTC,CASSLAQTSSGANVLTF
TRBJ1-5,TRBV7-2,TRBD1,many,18,TGTGCCAGCAGCTTAGCTGGGGGGGCTGCCAGGGGGAATCAGCCCCAGCATTTT,CASSLAGGAARGNQPQHF
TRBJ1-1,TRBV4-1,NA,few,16,TGCGCCAGCAGCCGGGGGGAGAGGGCAGTAGACACTGAAGCTTTCTTT,CASSRGERAVDTEAFF
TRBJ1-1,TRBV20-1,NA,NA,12,TGCAGTGCTAGACGCTCAGGGGCTGAAGCTTTCTTT,CSARRSGAEAFF